This TCR beta chain was recorded in a study of Graves' ophthalmopathy and Graves' hyperthyroidism. As regards this clonotype: Its antigen is as yet unknown.

Germline V lookup: CDR1 MNHEY, CDR2 SMNVEV (reference sequence). There are 13 residues in the CDR3. With 2 bases removed from V and 3 bases from J, the gap between germline ends came to 4 bases. Study conclusions and caveats: Researchers report that a 13-signature model separated ophthalmopathy from stable hyperthyroidism, posting around 86% sensitivity and about 82% specificity.

TCR beta CDR3 regions were amplified from RNA transcripts. After a first-round RT-PCR with HTBI primers, a second-round multiplex PCR was run. MiXCR was run by TCRdb on the multiplex PCR reads, yielding one entry per CDR3 protein. The data hold hundreds of thousands of distinct CDR3 sequences, with 20% to 25% observed a single time. Calling hyperthyroidism stable required that no ophthalmopathy show up within 18 months of follow-up. The clonotype originates from a woman between 18 and 30 years old with stable Graves' hyperthyroidism. Some clones in this sample may be carry-over from other donors' samples. Sequences were obtained from peripheral blood. The chain combines TRBV27 with TRBJ2-2; D ambiguous. CDR3 in amino acids: CASSLPYTGELFF. CDR3 coding DNA: TGTGCCAGCAGTTTACCTTACACCGGGGAGCTGTTTTTT.